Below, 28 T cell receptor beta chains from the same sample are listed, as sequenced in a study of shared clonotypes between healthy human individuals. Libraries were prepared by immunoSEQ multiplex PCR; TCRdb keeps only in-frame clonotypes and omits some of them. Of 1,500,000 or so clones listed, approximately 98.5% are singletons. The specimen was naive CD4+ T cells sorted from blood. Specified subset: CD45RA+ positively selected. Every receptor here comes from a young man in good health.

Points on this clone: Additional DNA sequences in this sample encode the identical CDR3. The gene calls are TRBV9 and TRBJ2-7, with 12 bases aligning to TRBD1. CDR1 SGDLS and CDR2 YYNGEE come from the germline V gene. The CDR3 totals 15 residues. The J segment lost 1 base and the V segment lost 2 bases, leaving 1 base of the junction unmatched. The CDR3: CASSVGQGASYEQYF. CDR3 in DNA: TGTGCCAGCAGCGTGGGACAGGGGGCATCCTACGAGCAGTACTTC.

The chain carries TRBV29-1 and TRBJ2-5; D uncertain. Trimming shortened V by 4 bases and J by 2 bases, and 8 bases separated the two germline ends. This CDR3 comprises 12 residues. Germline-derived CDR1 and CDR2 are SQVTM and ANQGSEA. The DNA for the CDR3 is TGCAGCGTTGTGGAACCGCAAGAGACCCAGTACTTC. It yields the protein CSVVEPQETQYF.

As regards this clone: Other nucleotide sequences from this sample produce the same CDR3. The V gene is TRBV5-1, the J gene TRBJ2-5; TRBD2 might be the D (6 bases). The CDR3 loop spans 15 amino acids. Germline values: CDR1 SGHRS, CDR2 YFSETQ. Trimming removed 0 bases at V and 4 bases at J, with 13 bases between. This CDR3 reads CASSLVGGLGETQYF. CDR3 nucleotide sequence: TGCGCCAGCAGCTTGGTGGGGGGATTAGGAGAGACCCAGTACTTC. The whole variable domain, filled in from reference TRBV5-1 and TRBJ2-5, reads KAGVTQTPRYLIKTRGQQVTLSCSPISGHRSVSWYQQTPGQGLQFLFEYFSETQRNKGNFPGRFSGRQFSNSRSEMNVSTLELGDSALYLCASSLVGGLGETQYFGPGTRLLVL.

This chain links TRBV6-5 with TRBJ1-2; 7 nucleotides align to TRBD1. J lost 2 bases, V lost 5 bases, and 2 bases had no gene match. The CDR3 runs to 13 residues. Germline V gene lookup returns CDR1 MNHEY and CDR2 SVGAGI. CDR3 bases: TGTGCCAGCAGTCCGGGACAGAACTATGGCTACACCTTC. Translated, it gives CASSPGQNYGYTF.

The CDR3 DNA is TGTGCCAGCAGTGAATATGACGGAATTAAAACTGGTCAGTACTTC. Translated: CASSEYDGIKTGQYF. J is TRBJ2-4 and V is TRBV6-1, with D hard to call. The CDR3 runs to 15 residues. CDR1 and CDR2 (germline): MNHNS, SASEGT. The germline V and J ends were trimmed by 2 bases and 12 bases, with 20 bases remaining between them.

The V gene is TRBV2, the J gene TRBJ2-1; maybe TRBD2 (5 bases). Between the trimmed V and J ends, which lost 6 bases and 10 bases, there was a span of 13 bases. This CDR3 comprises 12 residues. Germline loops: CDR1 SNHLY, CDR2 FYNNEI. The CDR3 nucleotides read TGTGCCAGCAGCGGGGAAGTTTGGGAGCAGTTCTTC. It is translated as CASSGEVWEQFF.

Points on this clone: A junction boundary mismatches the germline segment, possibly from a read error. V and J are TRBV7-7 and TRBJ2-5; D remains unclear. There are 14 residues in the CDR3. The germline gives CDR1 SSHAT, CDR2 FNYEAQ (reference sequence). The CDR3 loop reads CASSPSRVQETQYF. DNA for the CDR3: TGTGCTAGCAGCCCTAGTCGCGTACAAGAGACCCAGTACTTC.

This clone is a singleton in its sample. Written as DNA, the CDR3 is TGTGCCAGCAGCTCGACAGGGTTAACAGATACGCAGTATTTT. Protein: CASSSTGLTDTQYF. The J gene is TRBJ2-3, the V gene TRBV7-2; 7 bases agree with TRBD1. CDR3 length: 14 residues. The J segment lost 3 bases and the V segment lost 4 bases, leaving 4 bases of the junction unmatched. Germline-derived CDR1 and CDR2 are SGHTA and FQGNSA.

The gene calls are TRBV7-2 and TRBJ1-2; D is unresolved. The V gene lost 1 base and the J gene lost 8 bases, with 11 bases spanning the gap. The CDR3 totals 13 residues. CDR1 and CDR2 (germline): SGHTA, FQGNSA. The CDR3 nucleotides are TGTGCCAGCAGCTTAGAGGCAGTGGGGGGCTACACCTTC. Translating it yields CASSLEAVGGYTF.

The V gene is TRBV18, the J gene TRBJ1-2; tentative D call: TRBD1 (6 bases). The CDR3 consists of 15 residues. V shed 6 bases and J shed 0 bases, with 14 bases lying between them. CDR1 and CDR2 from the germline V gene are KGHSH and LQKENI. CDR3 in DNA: TGTGCCAGCTCGGATACAGGGCCCACTAACTATGGCTACACCTTC. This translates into CASSDTGPTNYGYTF. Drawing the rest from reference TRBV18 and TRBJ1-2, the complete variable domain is NAGVMQNPRHLVRRRGQEARLRCSPMKGHSHVYWYRQLPEEGLKFMVYLQKENIIDESGMPKERFSAEFPKEGPSILRIQQVVRGDSAAYFCASSDTGPTNYGYTFGSGTRLTVV.

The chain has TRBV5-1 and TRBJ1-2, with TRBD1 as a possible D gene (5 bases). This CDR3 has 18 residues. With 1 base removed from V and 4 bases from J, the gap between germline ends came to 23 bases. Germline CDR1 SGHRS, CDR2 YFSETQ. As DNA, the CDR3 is TGCGCCAGCAGCTTGCGGGAAACAGGAATTAGCACATTCTATGGCTACACCTTC. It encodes CASSLRETGISTFYGYTF.

For the CDR3, the DNA is TGCACGGGGCGGGAGGGCCTGGAGACCCAGTACTTC. It yields the protein CTGREGLETQYF. The chain is built from TRBV29-1 and TRBJ2-5; 9 bases are shared with TRBD2. The CDR3 is 12 amino acids. The germline V gene encodes CDR1 SQVTM and CDR2 ANQGSEA.

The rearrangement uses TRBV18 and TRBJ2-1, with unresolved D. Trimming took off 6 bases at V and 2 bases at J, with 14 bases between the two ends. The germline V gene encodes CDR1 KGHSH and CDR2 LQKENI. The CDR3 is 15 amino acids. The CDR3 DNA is TGTGCCAGCTCCCCGATGGAACAAACCTACAATGAGCAGTTCTTC. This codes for CASSPMEQTYNEQFF. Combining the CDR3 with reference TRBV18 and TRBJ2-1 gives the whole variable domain NAGVMQNPRHLVRRRGQEARLRCSPMKGHSHVYWYRQLPEEGLKFMVYLQKENIIDESGMPKERFSAEFPKEGPSILRIQQVVRGDSAAYFCASSPMEQTYNEQFFGPGTRLTVL.

The CDR3 DNA is TGTGCCAGCACCCAGGACAGTCACTATCAGCCCCAGCATTTT. Its protein is CASTQDSHYQPQHF. The chain recombines TRBV2 with TRBJ1-5, with D possibly being TRBD1 (6 bases). CDR3 size: 14 residues. The V gene lost 7 bases and the J gene lost 5 bases, with 15 bases spanning the gap. Germline V lookup: CDR1 SNHLY, CDR2 FYNNEI.

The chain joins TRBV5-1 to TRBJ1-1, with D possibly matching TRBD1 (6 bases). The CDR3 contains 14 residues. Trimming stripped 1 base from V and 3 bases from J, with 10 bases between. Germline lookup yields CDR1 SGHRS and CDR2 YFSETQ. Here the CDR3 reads CASSLPGADTEAFF. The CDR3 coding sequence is TGCGCCAGCAGCTTGCCGGGGGCGGACACTGAAGCTTTCTTT.

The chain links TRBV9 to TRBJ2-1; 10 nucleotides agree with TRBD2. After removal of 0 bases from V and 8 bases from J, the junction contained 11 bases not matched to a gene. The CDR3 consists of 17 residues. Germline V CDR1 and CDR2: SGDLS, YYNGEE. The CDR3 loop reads CASSVAFLAGAVDEQFF. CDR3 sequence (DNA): TGTGCCAGCAGCGTAGCCTTTCTAGCGGGAGCAGTGGATGAGCAGTTCTTC.

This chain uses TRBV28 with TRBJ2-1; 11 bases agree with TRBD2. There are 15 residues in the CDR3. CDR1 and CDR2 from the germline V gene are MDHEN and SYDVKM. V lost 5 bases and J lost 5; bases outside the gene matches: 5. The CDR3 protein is CASSPTSGGNNEQFF. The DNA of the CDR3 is TGTGCCAGCAGTCCCACTAGCGGGGGTAACAATGAGCAGTTCTTC.

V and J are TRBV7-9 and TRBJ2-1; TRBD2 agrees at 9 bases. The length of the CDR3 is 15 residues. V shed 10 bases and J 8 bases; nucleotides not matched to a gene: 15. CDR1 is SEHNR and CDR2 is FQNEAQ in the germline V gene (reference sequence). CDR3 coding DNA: TGTGCCACCCCGGGGCAGCGGGAGGCTCCCCATGAGCAGTTCTTC. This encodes CATPGQREAPHEQFF.

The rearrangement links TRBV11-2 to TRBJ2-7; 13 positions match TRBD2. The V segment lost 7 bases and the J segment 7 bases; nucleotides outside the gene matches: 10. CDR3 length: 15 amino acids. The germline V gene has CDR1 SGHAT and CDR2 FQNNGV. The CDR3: CASILTSGRSGEQYF. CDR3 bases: TGTGCCAGCATCCTGACTAGCGGGAGGTCCGGGGAGCAGTACTTC.

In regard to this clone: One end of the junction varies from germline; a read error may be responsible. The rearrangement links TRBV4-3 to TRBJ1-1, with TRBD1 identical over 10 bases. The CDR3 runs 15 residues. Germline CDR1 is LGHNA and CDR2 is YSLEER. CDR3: CASSYGDRGPTKAFF. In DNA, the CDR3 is TGCGCCAGCAGCTATGGGGACAGGGGACCCACTAAAGCTTTCTTT.

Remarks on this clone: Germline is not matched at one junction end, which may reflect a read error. CDR3 protein: CASSPGTSGRRETQYF. CDR3 bases: TGTGCTAGCAGCCCCGGGACTAGCGGGAGACGGGAGACCCAGTACTTC. The genes are TRBV7-7 and TRBJ2-5; 14 nucleotides line up with TRBD2. Germline V lookup: CDR1 SSHAT, CDR2 FNYEAQ (reference sequence). The CDR3 covers 16 residues.

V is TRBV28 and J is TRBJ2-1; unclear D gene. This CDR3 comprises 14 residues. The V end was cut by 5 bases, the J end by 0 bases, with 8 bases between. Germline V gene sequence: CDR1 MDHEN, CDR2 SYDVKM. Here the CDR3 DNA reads TGTGCCAGCAGTCTAATTAGCTCCTACAATGAGCAGTTCTTC. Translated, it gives CASSLISSYNEQFF.

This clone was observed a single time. The CDR3 sequence: CASSFGPDGYTF. The DNA of the CDR3 is TGTGCCAGCAGTTTTGGGCCAGACGGCTACACCTTC. The chain carries TRBV28 and TRBJ1-2; no reliable D call. The CDR3 consists of 12 residues. CDR1 and CDR2 from the germline V gene are MDHEN and SYDVKM. V shed 3 bases and J shed 8 bases, with 10 bases lying between them.

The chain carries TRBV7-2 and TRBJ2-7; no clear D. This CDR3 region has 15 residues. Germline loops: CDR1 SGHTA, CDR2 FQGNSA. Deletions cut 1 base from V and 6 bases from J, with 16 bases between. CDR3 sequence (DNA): TGTGCCAGCAGCTTAGGACCTACTATGCTAGGCGAGCAGTACTTC. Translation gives CASSLGPTMLGEQYF.

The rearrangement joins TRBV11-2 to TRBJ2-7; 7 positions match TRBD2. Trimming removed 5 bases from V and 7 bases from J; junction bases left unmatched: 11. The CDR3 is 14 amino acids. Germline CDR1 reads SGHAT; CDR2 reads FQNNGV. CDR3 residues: CASSNREVSEEQYF. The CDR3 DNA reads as TGTGCCAGCAGCAACCGGGAGGTCTCTGAGGAGCAGTACTTC.

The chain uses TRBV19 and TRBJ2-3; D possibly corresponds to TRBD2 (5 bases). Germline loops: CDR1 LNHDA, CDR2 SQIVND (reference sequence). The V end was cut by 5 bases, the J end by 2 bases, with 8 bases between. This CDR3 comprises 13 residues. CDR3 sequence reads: CASSLGLTDTQYF. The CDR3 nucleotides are TGTGCCAGTAGTCTAGGACTCACAGATACGCAGTATTTT. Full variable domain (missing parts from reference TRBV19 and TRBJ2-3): DGGITQSPKYLFRKEGQNVTLSCEQNLNHDAMYWYRQDPGQGLRLIYYSQIVNDFQKGDIAEGYSVSREKKESFPLTVTSAQKNPTAFYLCASSLGLTDTQYFGPGTRLTVL.

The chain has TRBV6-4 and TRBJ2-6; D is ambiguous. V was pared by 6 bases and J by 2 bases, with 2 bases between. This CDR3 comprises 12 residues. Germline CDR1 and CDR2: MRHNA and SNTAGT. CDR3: CASSAGANVLTF. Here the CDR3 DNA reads TGTGCCAGCAGCGCTGGGGCCAACGTCCTGACTTTC.

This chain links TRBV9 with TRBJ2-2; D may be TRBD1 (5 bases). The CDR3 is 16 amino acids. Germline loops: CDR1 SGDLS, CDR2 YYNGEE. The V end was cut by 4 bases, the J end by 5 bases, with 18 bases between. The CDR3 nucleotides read TGTGCCAGCAGCCCCCAGGCAGGGCTTTTGACCGGGGAGCTGTTTTTT. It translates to CASSPQAGLLTGELFF. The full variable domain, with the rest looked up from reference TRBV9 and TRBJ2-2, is DSGVTQTPKHLITATGQRVTLRCSPRSGDLSVYWYQQSLDQGLQFLIQYYNGEERAKGNILERFSAQQFPDLHSELNLSSLELGDSALYFCASSPQAGLLTGELFFGEGSRLTVL.